What follows is one T cell receptor (beta chain) and its context. The target antigen is unknown. With V trimmed by 0 bases and J by 2 bases, 4 bases remained unmatched. Germline V gives CDR1 PRHDT, CDR2 FYEKMQ (reference sequence). CDR3 size: 16 residues. These data are taken from a study of T cell repertoires in cytomegalovirus infection. Study context: The authors used CMV epitopes that were HLA-C-restricted (recently identified) and HLA-B-restricted (well studied). CMV infection and matching HLA type were both indicated by public TCR beta signatures.

MiXCR, run by TCRdb on the reads, gives a single entry per CDR3 protein. The sample carries some 480,000 distinct CDR3 sequences, 25% to 35% recorded once. Notes on the study in general: CMV-specific TCR beta clonotypes restricted by HLA-C dominated the ex vivo response. Carriage of CMV together with the relevant HLA was identifiable through cumulative public TCR beta family frequency.

V gene TRBV13 combines with J gene TRBJ2-7; 10 bases map to TRBD1. Sequenced here: cultured PBMCs, sampled from culture after CMV antigen stimulation. This sequence originates from a human donor in good health (CMV status not recorded). Some clones in this sample may be carry-over from other donors' samples. CDR3 amino acids: CASSLGGQGRPYEQYF. The CDR3 coding sequence is TGTGCCAGCAGCTTAGGGGGACAGGGGAGACCCTACGAGCAGTACTTC.